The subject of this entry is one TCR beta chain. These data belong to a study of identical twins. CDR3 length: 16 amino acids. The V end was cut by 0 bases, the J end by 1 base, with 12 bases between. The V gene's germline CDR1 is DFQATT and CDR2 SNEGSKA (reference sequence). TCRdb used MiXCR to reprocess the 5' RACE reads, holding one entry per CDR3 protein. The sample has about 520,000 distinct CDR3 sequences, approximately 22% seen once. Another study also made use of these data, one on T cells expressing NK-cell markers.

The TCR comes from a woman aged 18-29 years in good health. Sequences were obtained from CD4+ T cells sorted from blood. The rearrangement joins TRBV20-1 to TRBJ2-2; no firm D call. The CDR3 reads CSARDLRLGNTGELFF. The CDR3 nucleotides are TGCAGTGCTAGAGATCTTCGGCTGGGGAACACCGGGGAGCTGTTTTTT.